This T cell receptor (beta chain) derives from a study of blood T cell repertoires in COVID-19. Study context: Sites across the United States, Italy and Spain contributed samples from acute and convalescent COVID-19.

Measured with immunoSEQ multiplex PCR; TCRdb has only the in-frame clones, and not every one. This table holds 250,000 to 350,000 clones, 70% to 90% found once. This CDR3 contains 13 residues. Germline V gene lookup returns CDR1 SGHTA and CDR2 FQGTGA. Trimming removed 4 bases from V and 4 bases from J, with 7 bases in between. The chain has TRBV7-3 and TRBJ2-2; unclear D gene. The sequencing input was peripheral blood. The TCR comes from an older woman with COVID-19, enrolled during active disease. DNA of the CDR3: TGTGCCAGCAGCTCACACGTCACCGGGGAGCTGTTTTTT. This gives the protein CASSSHVTGELFF.